The 21 T cell receptor beta chains presented below share a single source sample, sequenced in a study of shared clonotypes between healthy human individuals. Clones were read by immunoSEQ multiplex PCR, and TCRdb kept only the in-frame ones, dropping some. This table has over 800,000 clones, 80% to 95% appearing once. As defined, naive CD8 cells were CD45RO-negative and positively selected for CCR7, with terminally differentiated effector memory CD45RA+ cells excluded. Sequenced: naive CD8+ T cells sorted from blood. These receptor sequences come from a man younger than 45 in good health.

This clone was recorded a few times. The chain carries TRBV6-4 and TRBJ2-3; TRBD2 matches at 8 bases. The trim removed 0 bases at V and 4 bases at J, leaving 3 bases unmatched. CDR1 MRHNA and CDR2 SNTAGT come from the germline V gene. This CDR3 is built from 15 residues. CDR3 in amino acids: CASSDSAGAPDTQYF. Written as DNA, the CDR3 is TGTGCCAGCAGTGACTCAGCGGGAGCTCCAGATACGCAGTATTTT.

V gene TRBV5-4 combines with J gene TRBJ2-2; maybe TRBD2 (6 bases). The CDR3 contains 19 residues. From germline, CDR1 is SGHNT and CDR2 YYREEE (reference sequence). V was trimmed by 0 bases and J by 2 bases, leaving 20 bases between them. The CDR3 DNA reads TGTGCCAGCAGCTTGGCCGAGCTTGGTCTAGCGCAAAACACCGGGGAGCTGTTTTTT. Translation gives CASSLAELGLAQNTGELFF.

The chain employs TRBV4-2 and TRBJ1-1; D is unresolved. CDR1 and CDR2 (germline): LGHNA, YNFKEQ. The CDR3 consists of 14 residues. Trimming took off 0 bases at V and 9 bases at J, with 14 bases between the two ends. CDR3: CASSQDPMDYQAFF. The CDR3 DNA is TGTGCCAGCAGCCAAGATCCCATGGACTACCAAGCTTTCTTT.

The rearrangement joins TRBV21-1 to TRBJ2-1; the table assigns TRBD1, which was not confirmed against the DNA. TRBV21-1 is assigned pseudogene status. The CDR3 loop spans 15 amino acids. The CDR3 loop is CASTPGMVSYNEQFF. CDR3 sequence (DNA): TGTGCCAGCACCCCAGGAATGGTCTCCTACAATGAGCAGTTCTTC.

The CDR3: CASRSGGRQETQYF. CDR3 bases: TGTGCCAGCAGGTCAGGGGGCCGGCAAGAGACCCAGTACTTC. The chain is built from TRBV27 and TRBJ2-5; TRBD1 matches 8 bases. CDR3 length: 14 amino acids. V lost 6 bases, J lost 2 bases, and 5 bases stayed unmatched. The V gene's germline CDR1 is MNHEY and CDR2 SMNVEV (reference sequence).

J is TRBJ2-3 and V is TRBV10-3; 9 bases fit TRBD2. Germline CDR1 is ENHRY and CDR2 is SYGVKD. The CDR3 is made up of 15 amino acids. Germline trimming cut 4 bases from V and 2 bases from J; bases unmatched to any gene: 4. The CDR3 sequence is CAISGVAGDTDTQYF. The CDR3 region has the DNA TGTGCCATCAGTGGTGTAGCGGGAGACACAGATACGCAGTATTTT.

The chain couples TRBV2 to TRBJ2-1; either TRBD1 or TRBD2 may fit D (5 bases each). Per germline, CDR1 SNHLY and CDR2 FYNNEI. The CDR3 length is 20 residues. The V gene lost 1 base and the J gene lost 5 bases, with 27 bases spanning the gap. CDR3 bases: TGTGCCAGCAGTGAAGGGGGGTGGGGAGCGGCCTCAGGAAGGGACAATGAGCAGTTCTTC. This encodes CASSEGGWGAASGRDNEQFF.

V and J are TRBV4-3 and TRBJ1-1, with a weak D call TRBD1 (6 bases). CDR1 is LGHNA and CDR2 is YSLEER in the germline V gene. Trimming pared 5 bases from V and 0 bases from J, leaving 7 bases between. This CDR3 comprises 13 residues. The CDR3 here is CASSDRLNTEAFF. The CDR3 DNA reads TGCGCCAGCAGCGACAGGCTGAACACTGAAGCTTTCTTT.

The chain joins TRBV15 to TRBJ2-2; TRBD2 matches 13 bases. V lost 1 base, J lost 7 bases, and 6 bases stayed unmatched. The germline gives CDR1 LNHNV, CDR2 YYDKDF (reference sequence). The CDR3 extends over 17 amino acids. The CDR3 here is CATSRVLAGGPGGELFF. The CDR3 DNA reads as TGTGCCACCAGCAGAGTACTAGCGGGAGGGCCCGGCGGGGAGCTGTTTTTT.

The chain employs TRBV10-1 and TRBJ2-7, with D tentatively TRBD2 (6 bases). The germline V and J ends were trimmed by 2 bases and 6 bases, with 11 bases remaining between them. In germline, CDR1 is WNHNN, CDR2 SYGVQD (reference sequence). This CDR3 spans 13 amino acids. CDR3 nucleotides: TGCGCCAGCAGTGAGCCGACAGCGGGCGAGCAGTACTTC. It specifies CASSEPTAGEQYF.

The chain couples TRBV9 to TRBJ2-1; D remains unclear. The V end was cut by 1 base, the J end by 0 bases, with 8 bases between. Germline loops: CDR1 SGDLS, CDR2 YYNGEE. This CDR3 is built from 15 residues. The CDR3 spells CASSVIASSYNEQFF. DNA for the CDR3: TGTGCCAGCAGCGTAATAGCTAGCTCCTACAATGAGCAGTTCTTC.

The chain combines TRBV7-6 with TRBJ1-2; no clear D gene. The CDR3 has 13 residues. CDR1 is SGHVS and CDR2 is FNYEAQ in the germline V gene. Trimming shortened V by 1 base and J by 6 bases, and 9 bases separated the two germline ends. The CDR3 is CASSLGGPDGYTF. The CDR3 coding sequence is TGTGCCAGCAGCTTAGGCGGACCCGATGGCTACACCTTC. The whole variable domain, remainder taken from reference TRBV7-6 and TRBJ1-2, is GAGVSQSPRYKVTKRGQDVALRCDPISGHVSLYWYRQALGQGPEFLTYFNYEAQQDKSGLPNDRFSAERPEGSISTLTIQRTEQRDSAMYRCASSLGGPDGYTFGSGTRLTVV.

The chain couples TRBV2 to TRBJ2-7; D might be TRBD1 or TRBD2, each matching 5 bases. The V gene lost 3 bases and the J gene lost 3 bases, with 15 bases spanning the gap. There are 15 residues in the CDR3. Germline lookup yields CDR1 SNHLY and CDR2 FYNNEI. CDR3 region: CASSDTGTDLYEQYF. DNA of the CDR3: TGTGCCAGCAGTGACACCGGGACGGATCTCTACGAGCAGTACTTC. The full variable domain, with the rest looked up from reference TRBV2 and TRBJ2-7, is EPEVTQTPSHQVTQMGQEVILRCVPISNHLYFYWYRQILGQKVEFLVSFYNNEISEKSEIFDDQFSVERPDGSNFTLKIRSTKLEDSAMYFCASSDTGTDLYEQYFGPGTRLTVT.

This clone was seen a few times. The chain couples TRBV19 to TRBJ1-1; unclear D gene. There are 15 residues in the CDR3. The V gene lost 7 bases and the J gene lost 3 bases, with 18 bases spanning the gap. Germline CDR1 and CDR2: LNHDA and SQIVND (reference sequence). The CDR3 region has the DNA TGTGCCAGTAATTCTCCTATAGCCGGGGACACTGAAGCTTTCTTT. This codes for CASNSPIAGDTEAFF.

V usage is TRBV7-9 and J usage is TRBJ2-7; the D call may be TRBD1 or TRBD2 (5 bases each). Germline-derived CDR1 and CDR2 are SEHNR and FQNEAQ (reference sequence). The CDR3 extends over 15 amino acids. V lost 5 bases and J lost 7, with 21 bases in between. CDR3 sequence reads: CASSKHRDGAGEQYF. The CDR3 region has the DNA TGTGCCAGCAGCAAACACCGGGACGGAGCAGGGGAGCAGTACTTC.

This chain connects TRBV19 to TRBJ2-6, with TRBD2 as a possible D gene (6 bases). CDR1 and CDR2 (germline): LNHDA, SQIVND (reference sequence). This CDR3 spans 18 amino acids. Deletions cut 2 bases from V and 0 bases from J, with 14 bases between. The CDR3 spells CASSITGTLSSGANVLTF. In nucleotides, the CDR3 is TGTGCCAGTAGTATAACCGGGACTTTGAGCTCTGGGGCCAACGTCCTGACTTTC.

V gene TRBV14 combines with J gene TRBJ2-2, with 9 bases fitting TRBD2. The CDR3 consists of 17 residues. With V trimmed by 0 bases and J by 3 bases, 5 bases remained unmatched. Germline V gene sequence: CDR1 SGHDN, CDR2 FVKESK. The CDR3 is CASSQDQVAGDTGELFF. The CDR3 DNA reads as TGTGCCAGCAGCCAAGATCAAGTAGCGGGAGACACCGGGGAGCTGTTTTTT.

V gene TRBV29-1 combines with J gene TRBJ2-7; 8 nucleotides align to TRBD2. This CDR3 spans 12 amino acids. Looked up from germline, CDR1 is SQVTM and CDR2 is ANQGSEA. With V trimmed by 4 bases and J by 7 bases, 6 bases remained unmatched. CDR3 sequence: CSVVGLEMEQYF. The CDR3 coding sequence is TGCAGCGTTGTGGGACTAGAAATGGAGCAGTACTTC.

The V and J genes are TRBV27 and TRBJ2-7; 7 bases are a match to TRBD1. CDR3 size: 14 residues. CDR1 and CDR2 (germline): MNHEY, SMNVEV (reference sequence). The V gene end was trimmed by 6 bases and the J gene end by 2 bases; junction bases not matched to a gene: 7. The CDR3 DNA follows: TGTGCCAGCAGGGGACAGCCCATTGCCTACGAGCAGTACTTC. Translating it yields CASRGQPIAYEQYF.

The gene calls are TRBV19 and TRBJ2-1; a weak D match, TRBD2 (5 bases). V was clipped by 4 bases and J by 8 bases, with 12 bases between them. This CDR3 region has 13 residues. The germline gives CDR1 LNHDA, CDR2 SQIVND (reference sequence). The CDR3 spells CASSTSSTHEQFF. The CDR3, as DNA: TGTGCCAGTAGTACCTCTAGCACCCATGAGCAGTTCTTC.

The chain recombines TRBV2 with TRBJ2-1, with D perhaps being TRBD1 or TRBD2 (6 bases each). The CDR3 runs 12 residues. In germline, CDR1 is SNHLY, CDR2 FYNNEI. Trimming removed 7 bases at V and 5 bases at J, with 9 bases between. The CDR3, as DNA: TGTGCCAGCACGGGGGCAAACAATGAGCAGTTCTTC. Translation gives CASTGANNEQFF.